A selection of T cell receptor beta chains follows, all from one sample in a study of blood T cells in healthy people across ages. TCRdb recomputed calls from the 5' RACE reads with MiXCR, one row per CDR3 protein. The table shows just over 1 million distinct CDR3 sequences, with around 45% occurring only once. Sequences were obtained from blood. These receptors came from a woman in her sixties or seventies in good health. Both conserved end residues are part of each CDR3.

V	J	CDR3
TRBV12-3/TRBV12-4	TRBJ1-1	CASSFGVYTEAFF
TRBV20-1	TRBJ2-5	CSASGLAGGGWQETQYF
TRBV6-1	TRBJ2-3	CASRAGFGQASTDTQYF
TRBV15	TRBJ2-7	CATSARQGARDEQYF
TRBV12-3/TRBV12-4	TRBJ1-1	CASSPLIPLVRTANTEAFF
TRBV5-6	TRBJ2-3	CASSPRKQYF
TRBV29-1	TRBJ2-5	CSVRPIAQETQYF
TRBV7-9	TRBJ2-3	CASSPLTGSSTDTQYF
TRBV11-3	TRBJ2-2	CASSLEIGASGTGELFF
TRBV7-8	.	CASSLRTGYSHEQYF
TRBV28	TRBJ2-3	CASSDGLVWDTQYF
TRBV10-3	TRBJ2-2	CAISESGSDDGELFF
TRBV5-1	TRBJ1-2	CASSLGQGLRYGYTF
TRBV4-2	TRBJ2-1	CASSQETEQFF
TRBV7-2	TRBJ2-1	CASKGQGGGRNEQFF
TRBV20-1	TRBJ2-4	CSALGDLAKNIQYF
TRBV29-1	TRBJ2-4	CSVGDRGGNIQYF
TRBV29-1	TRBJ2-7	CSVDAGAFTYEQYF
TRBV5-1	TRBJ2-7	CASSPWTGTIQQYF
TRBV12-3/TRBV12-4	TRBJ2-1	CASSLGWISYNEQFF
TRBV2	TRBJ2-7	CASSEGFEQYF
TRBV20-1	TRBJ2-1	CSALLAGSYNEQFF
TRBV29-1	TRBJ1-2	CSGLQGTTNYGYTF
TRBV5-1	TRBJ2-1	CASSPGLAGGRIYNEQFF
TRBV20-1	TRBJ2-2	CSAKGPGGFANTGELFF
TRBV28	TRBJ2-5	CASSAGLVETQYF
TRBV24-1	TRBJ2-3	CATSTPGEVADTQYF
TRBV6-5	TRBJ2-1	CASSKGASGYNEQFF
TRBV6-1	TRBJ2-5	CASSHNFVGARQETQYF
TRBV29-1	TRBJ2-7	CSAGKRAGDNEQYF
TRBV7-6	TRBJ2-7	CASSGRGWDEQYF
TRBV29-1	TRBJ1-2	CSVVKGANYGNTF
TRBV6-5	TRBJ2-1	CASSYSSGDNNEQFF
TRBV10-3	TRBJ2-3	CAISESTNIPDTQYF
TRBV12-3/TRBV12-4	TRBJ1-1	CASSFWTHRGTEAFF
TRBV10-3	TRBJ2-3	CAMTGDSDTQYF
TRBV9	TRBJ2-4	CASSPRGGEAKNIQYF